A selection of T cell receptor beta chains follows, all from one sample in a study of response to subunit inactivated influenza vaccine. TCRdb reprocessed the RT-PCR reads via MiXCR and lists one record per CDR3 protein. The sample lists around 750,000 distinct CDR3 sequences, about 20% occurring once. The sequences come from PBMCs from blood, collected 5 to 6 days after vaccination. The receptors derive from a man aged 50 or older who received an inactivated influenza vaccine. Both conserved end residues are part of each CDR3. D genes are given only for firm matches. A clone size is listed for some rows: how often the clone was seen (once, few, many), or a class if it is expanded.

TRBV11-2	.	TRBJ2-7	.	TGTGCCAGCAGCTTACCGTTCGGGGCTACACCCTACTTC	CASSLPFGATPYF
TRBV7-3	.	TRBJ2-1	.	TGTGCCAGCAGCCCCAAGGATCGCTATGAGCAGTTCTTC	CASSPKDRYEQFF
TRBV20-1	.	TRBJ2-7	.	TGCAGTGCTAGTGGAGGGAGAAATGTCTACGAGCAGTACTTC	CSASGGRNVYEQYF
TRBV6-5	.	TRBJ1-4	TRBD1	TGTGCCAGCAGTTACCTCGACAGGGGAGCTAATGAAAAACTGTTTTTT	CASSYLDRGANEKLFF
TRBV29-1	many	TRBJ2-7	.	TGCAGCGTTGGCACCACCCCAGGGGGAGGACCCTACGAGCAGTACTTC	CSVGTTPGGGPYEQYF
TRBV4-1	few	TRBJ2-5	.	TGCGCCAGCAGCCGGGCGGGGCTCCAAGAGACCCAGTACTTC	CASSRAGLQETQYF
TRBV7-8	.	TRBJ2-5	.	TGTGCCAGCAGCTTAGTACAGGGTTACCAAGAGACCCAGTACTTC	CASSLVQGYQETQYF
TRBV7-9	.	TRBJ1-2	.	TGTGCCAGCAGCGTAACCCCAGGCTATGGCTACACCTTC	CASSVTPGYGYTF
TRBV20-1	.	TRBJ2-1	TRBD2	TGCAGTGCTAGAGGGACTAGCGGGAGAAAGTACAATGAGCAGTTCTTC	CSARGTSGRKYNEQFF
TRBV20-1	few	TRBJ2-1	.	TGCAGTGCAAGGGACCGGGCCCCATACAATGAGCAGTTCTTC	CSARDRAPYNEQFF
TRBV5-1	few	TRBJ1-1	TRBD1	TGCGCCAGCACGGACAGGGGAAACACTGAAGCTTTCTTT	CASTDRGNTEAFF
TRBV28	.	TRBJ2-7	.	TGTGCCAGCAGTTTAAGTGCCCCCTCCTACGAGCAGTACTTC	CASSLSAPSYEQYF
TRBV11-2	.	TRBJ2-3	.	TGTGCCAGCAGCTTGGGGCGGGGTCTCAGAAATACGCAGTATTTT	CASSLGRGLRNTQYF
TRBV12-3/TRBV12-4	few	TRBJ2-5	.	TGTGCCAGCAGTTTAACCTTAGGGGGGGAGACCCAGTACTTC	CASSLTLGGETQYF
TRBV16	few	TRBJ1-5	.	TGTGCCAGCAGCCCTAGGGCTGGGCTCAACAATCAGCCCCAGCATTTT	CASSPRAGLNNQPQHF
TRBV27	.	TRBJ2-1	.	TGTGCCAGCAGAGTAATCGGGAGTCATGAGCAGTTCTTC	CASRVIGSHEQFF
TRBV9	.	TRBJ1-1	.	TGTGCCAGCAGAGCGGGCTTAATGAACACTGAAGCTTTCTTT	CASRAGLMNTEAFF
TRBV7-2	.	TRBJ2-1	.	TGTGCCAGCAGCTTTTTGGCCGCCAATGAGCAGTTCTTC	CASSFLAANEQFF
TRBV5-6	.	TRBJ2-3	.	TGTGCCAGCACAACCCCGGGGACGGGGAACACAGATACGCAGTATTTT	CASTTPGTGNTDTQYF
TRBV29-1	few	TRBJ2-7	.	TGCAGCGTTGCCAGGGAAATCCACGAGCAGTACTTC	CSVAREIHEQYF